The clone carrying this T cell receptor beta chain occurred many times. Its antigen is undetermined. Unique molecular identifiers tagged the TCRbeta library. Using its own MiXCR run on the PCR reads, TCRdb lists one record per CDR3 protein. The table shows 900,000 or so distinct CDR3 sequences, with around 17% occurring only once. The CDR3 has 12 residues. V lost 4 bases, J lost 6 bases, and 7 bases lay in between. Germline V gene sequence: CDR1 ENHRY, CDR2 SYGVKD. This entry is derived from a study of T-cell reconstitution after alpha-beta-depleted transplantation in children. Findings of the study overall: From newly produced T cells came most of the T-cell counts and diversity one year after transplant.

V is TRBV10-3 and J is TRBJ2-1; D remains unclear. Material: PBMCs, mostly from graft donor cells, obtained 360 days after TCRalphabeta/CD19-depleted stem cell transplant. The TCR was taken from a male patient between 10 and 17 years old who had a stem cell transplant for acute lymphoblastic leukemia, so the T cells may come from the graft donor. The CDR3 protein is CAISGMGNEQFF. CDR3 bases: TGTGCCATCAGTGGAATGGGCAATGAGCAGTTCTTC.